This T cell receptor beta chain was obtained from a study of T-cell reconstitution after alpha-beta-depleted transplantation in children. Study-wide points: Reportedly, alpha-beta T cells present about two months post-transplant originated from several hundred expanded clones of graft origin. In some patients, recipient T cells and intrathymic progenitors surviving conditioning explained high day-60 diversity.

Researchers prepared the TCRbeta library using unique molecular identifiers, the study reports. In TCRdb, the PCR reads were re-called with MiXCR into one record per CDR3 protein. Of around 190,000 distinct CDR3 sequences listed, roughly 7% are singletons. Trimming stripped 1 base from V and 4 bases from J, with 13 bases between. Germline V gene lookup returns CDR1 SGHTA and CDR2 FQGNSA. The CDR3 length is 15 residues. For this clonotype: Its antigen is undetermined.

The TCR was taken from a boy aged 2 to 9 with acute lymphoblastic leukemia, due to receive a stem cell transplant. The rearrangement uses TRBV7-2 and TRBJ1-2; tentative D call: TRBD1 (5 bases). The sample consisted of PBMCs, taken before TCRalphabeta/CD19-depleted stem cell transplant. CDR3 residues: CASSLGTGAPYGYTF. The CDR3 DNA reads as TGTGCCAGCAGCTTAGGTACAGGAGCTCCCTATGGCTACACCTTC.